This T cell receptor beta chain was identified in a study of CD8+CD57+ T cells in acquired aplastic anemia. Study background: Healthy donor CD4+ cell samples had a mean of around 11 million reads.

The template used for profiling TCR beta VDJ and CDR3 was genomic DNA. TCRdb processed the reads anew with MiXCR; each CDR3 protein has one entry. The sample has tens of thousands of distinct CDR3 sequences, under 80% seen once. Trimming removed 4 bases from V and 5 bases from J, with 9 bases in between. The CDR3 runs to 14 residues. CDR1 and CDR2 from the germline V gene are ENHRY and SYGVKD. The V and J genes are TRBV10-3 and TRBJ1-6; a weak D match, TRBD1 (5 bases). The sequence derives from a human donor in good health, serving as a control. The sample was sorted CD4+, CD8+, or CD8+CD57+ T cells (not recorded which) from PBMCs. The CDR3 reads CAISGGRDNSPLHF. The DNA of the CDR3 is TGTGCCATCAGTGGGGGGAGGGATAATTCACCCCTCCACTTT.